The clone carrying this T cell receptor beta chain is a singleton in its sample. Antigen unknown. This specimen comes from a study of shared clonotypes between healthy human individuals. Whole-study findings and limits: A few donors had about 5% of their naive CD4 clonotypes in common.

This was a deep-level run. Using immunoSEQ multiplex PCR, the repertoire was profiled, and TCRdb retains in-frame clones only, with some absent. The table lists around 1,000,000 clones, roughly 77% of them singletons. The CDR3 totals 15 residues. After removal of 5 bases from V and 4 bases from J, the junction contained 7 bases not matched to a gene. Germline CDR1 reads SGHVS; CDR2 reads FQNEAQ. The genes are TRBV7-8 and TRBJ1-5, with TRBD1 matching 8 bases. Sample: memory CD4+ T cells from PBMCs. As for subset: CD45RA-negative fraction. This TCR was recovered from a man aged 18-30 years in good health. Some clones in this sample may be carry-over from other donors' samples. The CDR3 spells CASSRRTGQNQPQHF. CDR3 nucleotide sequence: TGTGCCAGCAGCCGCAGGACAGGGCAAAATCAGCCCCAGCATTTT.